Only a few counts were recorded for the clone carrying this TCR beta chain. This sample was included in a study of T-cell reconstitution after alpha-beta-depleted transplantation in children. The CDR3 loop spans 14 amino acids. V dropped 8 bases and J dropped 8; count of bases not matched to a gene: 7. The germline CDR1 and CDR2 sequences are MNHNS and SASEGT. The authors prepared the TCRbeta library with unique molecular identifiers. TCRdb reprocessed the PCR reads via MiXCR and lists one record per CDR3 protein. Of approximately 490,000 distinct CDR3 sequences detected, approximately 13% appear once; the ten largest clones hold about 5%.

Sequencing used PBMCs from the stem cell graft donor, obtained from the stem cell graft. The sequence came from a human donor who donated a stem cell graft to a child with combined immunodeficiency. The genes are TRBV6-1 and TRBJ1-6, with 9 bases that match TRBD1. CDR3 in DNA: TGTGCCAGCGAACAGGGGGCGAGGGATTCACCCCTCCACTTT. It specifies CASEQGARDSPLHF.